Listed below are T cell receptor beta chains from one sample, sequenced in a study of Ad26.COV2.S vaccination and SARS-CoV-2 variants. Produced via immunoSEQ multiplex PCR; TCRdb's table is partial and in-frame only. The data show around 350,000 clones, around 90% seen once. Sequencing was performed on peripheral blood, taken after recovery from COVID-19. These TCRs come from a human donor who had recovered from COVID-19. The CDR3 runs from the conserved cysteine through the conserved F or W. The order of the fields is J gene, clone size, CDR3 length, V gene, D gene, CDR3 DNA, CDR3 protein. The D gene is left open where the match is weak. Expanded clones are given a class, and other clones once, few, many or no size at all.

j_call: TRBJ2-5; clone_size: once; cdr3_length: 11; v_call: TRBV27; d_call: TRBD2; cdr3_nt: TGTGCCAGCAGTTGGGGGGGGACCCAGTACTTC; cdr3_aa: CASSWGGTQYF
j_call: TRBJ2-7; clone_size: .; cdr3_length: 14; v_call: TRBV5-1; d_call: TRBD1; cdr3_nt: TGCGCCAGCAAAGGAGGACAGGGTATCTACGAGCAGTACTTC; cdr3_aa: CASKGGQGIYEQYF
j_call: TRBJ2-7; clone_size: .; cdr3_length: 16; v_call: TRBV5-4; d_call: TRBD1; cdr3_nt: TGTGCCAGCAGCTTGGCAAGGGGACAGGGGCCTGCCGAGCAGTACTTC; cdr3_aa: CASSLARGQGPAEQYF
j_call: TRBJ2-1; clone_size: .; cdr3_length: 16; v_call: TRBV9; d_call: TRBD2; cdr3_nt: TGTGCCAGCAGCGTAGTTGGCGGGAGCTCCTACAATGAGCAGTTCTTC; cdr3_aa: CASSVVGGSSYNEQFF
j_call: TRBJ1-2; clone_size: .; cdr3_length: 13; v_call: TRBV12-3/TRBV12-4; d_call: .; cdr3_nt: TGTGCCAGCAGTTTCCAGGGAAGTGATGGCTACACCTTC; cdr3_aa: CASSFQGSDGYTF
j_call: TRBJ1-1; clone_size: .; cdr3_length: 11; v_call: TRBV12-3/TRBV12-4; d_call: .; cdr3_nt: TGTGCCAGCAGTTTCATCGGGAGAGCTTTCTTT; cdr3_aa: CASSFIGRAFF
j_call: TRBJ2-1; clone_size: .; cdr3_length: 14; v_call: TRBV11-2; d_call: .; cdr3_nt: TGTGCCAGCAGCTCCCTGGGCTCCTACAATGAGCAGTTCTTC; cdr3_aa: CASSSLGSYNEQFF
j_call: TRBJ2-2; clone_size: few; cdr3_length: 14; v_call: TRBV10-3; d_call: TRBD2; cdr3_nt: TGTGCCACGGCGAACGGGGGGGCGACCGGGGAGCTGTTTTTT; cdr3_aa: CATANGGATGELFF
j_call: TRBJ2-3; clone_size: .; cdr3_length: 15; v_call: TRBV19; d_call: TRBD1; cdr3_nt: TGTGCCTGCGCCTTGGGACAGGCGAGCACAGATACGCAGTATTTT; cdr3_aa: CACALGQASTDTQYF
j_call: TRBJ1-2; clone_size: .; cdr3_length: 13; v_call: TRBV12-3/TRBV12-4; d_call: TRBD1; cdr3_nt: TGTGCCAGCAGTCTGGGGACAGACTATGGCTACACCTTC; cdr3_aa: CASSLGTDYGYTF
j_call: TRBJ2-1; clone_size: .; cdr3_length: 15; v_call: TRBV6-5; d_call: TRBD2; cdr3_nt: TGTGCCAGCAGTCCGCCGCTAGCGGGGGTCAATGAGCAGTTCTTC; cdr3_aa: CASSPPLAGVNEQFF
j_call: TRBJ2-5; clone_size: .; cdr3_length: 15; v_call: TRBV6-5; d_call: .; cdr3_nt: TGTGCCAGCAGTACTTACAGGGTCTCCCAAGAGACCCAGTACTTC; cdr3_aa: CASSTYRVSQETQYF
j_call: TRBJ1-5; clone_size: .; cdr3_length: 14; v_call: TRBV6-2/TRBV6-3; d_call: .; cdr3_nt: TGTGCCAGCAGTCAAAGGCAGGGGCATCAGCCCCAGCATTTT; cdr3_aa: CASSQRQGHQPQHF
j_call: TRBJ1-2; clone_size: .; cdr3_length: 15; v_call: TRBV7-2; d_call: .; cdr3_nt: TGTGCCAGCAGCTTCACCGGGAGCGGTAACTATGGCTACACCTTC; cdr3_aa: CASSFTGSGNYGYTF
j_call: TRBJ1-6; clone_size: .; cdr3_length: 13; v_call: TRBV6-5; d_call: .; cdr3_nt: TGTGCCAGCAGTTACAAGGGGTATTCACCCCTCCACTTT; cdr3_aa: CASSYKGYSPLHF
j_call: TRBJ1-5; clone_size: .; cdr3_length: 15; v_call: TRBV15; d_call: .; cdr3_nt: TGTGCCACCAGCAGAGAGAATGGGTACAATCAGCCCCAGCATTTT; cdr3_aa: CATSRENGYNQPQHF
j_call: TRBJ1-2; clone_size: .; cdr3_length: 15; v_call: TRBV6-5; d_call: TRBD1; cdr3_nt: TGTGCCAGCAGTTACGACGGGACAGGGGGAGTTGGCTACACCTTC; cdr3_aa: CASSYDGTGGVGYTF
j_call: TRBJ2-7; clone_size: few; cdr3_length: 14; v_call: TRBV5-1; d_call: TRBD1; cdr3_nt: TGCGCCAGCTCTGGAGGACAGGGCTTCGACGAGCAGTACTTC; cdr3_aa: CASSGGQGFDEQYF
j_call: TRBJ2-3; clone_size: .; cdr3_length: 17; v_call: TRBV5-4; d_call: .; cdr3_nt: TGTGCCAGCAGCTTACCACTCGGTGGGCGGAGCACAGATACGCAGTATTTT; cdr3_aa: CASSLPLGGRSTDTQYF
j_call: TRBJ2-3; clone_size: once; cdr3_length: 15; v_call: TRBV2; d_call: TRBD1; cdr3_nt: TGTGCCAGCAGCGAAGCCAGGGGGATCATAGATACGCAGTATTTT; cdr3_aa: CASSEARGIIDTQYF
j_call: TRBJ2-1; clone_size: once; cdr3_length: 13; v_call: TRBV11-3; d_call: .; cdr3_nt: TGTGCCAGCAGCTCGGGATCCTACAATGAGCAGTTCTTC; cdr3_aa: CASSSGSYNEQFF
j_call: TRBJ2-7; clone_size: .; cdr3_length: 14; v_call: TRBV19; d_call: .; cdr3_nt: TGTGCCAGTAACCCAACGGCAGGCTCCTACGAGCAGTACTTC; cdr3_aa: CASNPTAGSYEQYF
j_call: TRBJ1-2; clone_size: .; cdr3_length: 13; v_call: TRBV27; d_call: TRBD1; cdr3_nt: TGTGCCAGCAGGTCCAGGGGGCTCTATGGCTACACCTTC; cdr3_aa: CASRSRGLYGYTF
j_call: TRBJ2-7; clone_size: .; cdr3_length: 17; v_call: TRBV3-1/TRBV3-2; d_call: TRBD2; cdr3_nt: TGTGCCAGCAGCCCAGGACTAGCGGGGGTGTCGACCTACGAGCAGTACTTC; cdr3_aa: CASSPGLAGVSTYEQYF
j_call: TRBJ2-5; clone_size: few; cdr3_length: 15; v_call: TRBV9; d_call: .; cdr3_nt: TGTGCCAGCAGCCCCCAGGTGGGCAGCCAAGAGACCCAGTACTTC; cdr3_aa: CASSPQVGSQETQYF
j_call: TRBJ2-1; clone_size: .; cdr3_length: 15; v_call: TRBV18; d_call: .; cdr3_nt: TGTGCCAGCTCACCACGCCTAGGACCGTACAATGAGCAGTTCTTC; cdr3_aa: CASSPRLGPYNEQFF
j_call: TRBJ2-7; clone_size: .; cdr3_length: 14; v_call: TRBV6-5; d_call: .; cdr3_nt: TGTGCCAGCAGGGGGTGGGGCAACACCTACGAGCAGTACTTC; cdr3_aa: CASRGWGNTYEQYF
j_call: TRBJ1-6; clone_size: .; cdr3_length: 15; v_call: TRBV10-1; d_call: .; cdr3_nt: TGCGCCAGCAGTGAGTCGACGGCTTCCAATTCACCCCTCCACTTT; cdr3_aa: CASSESTASNSPLHF
j_call: TRBJ2-7; clone_size: .; cdr3_length: 14; v_call: TRBV11-3; d_call: .; cdr3_nt: TGTGCCAGCAGCTTAGGAGCAGTGTCCTACGAGCAGTACTTC; cdr3_aa: CASSLGAVSYEQYF
j_call: TRBJ2-3; clone_size: .; cdr3_length: 15; v_call: TRBV5-1; d_call: TRBD2; cdr3_nt: TGCGCCAGCAGCACCACTAGCGGGGGGATAGATACGCAGTATTTT; cdr3_aa: CASSTTSGGIDTQYF
j_call: TRBJ1-2; clone_size: .; cdr3_length: 14; v_call: TRBV10-2; d_call: .; cdr3_nt: TGCGCCAGCAGTCAGCGTGGCAGGAGCTATGGCTACACCTTC; cdr3_aa: CASSQRGRSYGYTF
j_call: TRBJ1-6; clone_size: .; cdr3_length: 17; v_call: TRBV19; d_call: TRBD1; cdr3_nt: TGTGCCACCAGACGGTGGGACAGGGGAGGGAATAATTCACCCCTCCACTTT; cdr3_aa: CATRRWDRGGNNSPLHF